The clone carrying this T cell receptor beta chain has a single count. The antigen is undetermined. Surgery without prior neoadjuvant therapy was the treatment of the selected pancreatic ductal adenocarcinoma patients. The data were taken from a study of T cells in pancreatic ductal adenocarcinoma. Study-level results: Comparisons of tumor and blood clonality may show falsely lower tumor diversity. Tumor and blood clonality did not differ significantly, about 0.11 versus 0.072. Unique clonotypes were 7.5 to 10-fold more numerous in blood than in tumor.

V gave up 7 bases and J gave up 10 bases, with 20 bases separating them. Germline assignment: CDR1 MNHNS and CDR2 SASEGT. The CDR3 has 15 residues. Data came from immunoSEQ multiplex PCR; TCRdb stores just in-frame clones and leaves some out. The sample includes about 29,000 clones, around 90% of them seen just once. The clonotype originates from a human donor with pancreatic ductal adenocarcinoma. Input material: PBMCs. This chain uses TRBV6-1 with TRBJ1-6, with D perhaps TRBD1 (6 bases). The chain's CDR3 is CASIPPRGIRSPLHF. DNA of the CDR3: TGTGCCAGCATTCCTCCGAGGGGGATCCGATCACCCCTCCACTTT.